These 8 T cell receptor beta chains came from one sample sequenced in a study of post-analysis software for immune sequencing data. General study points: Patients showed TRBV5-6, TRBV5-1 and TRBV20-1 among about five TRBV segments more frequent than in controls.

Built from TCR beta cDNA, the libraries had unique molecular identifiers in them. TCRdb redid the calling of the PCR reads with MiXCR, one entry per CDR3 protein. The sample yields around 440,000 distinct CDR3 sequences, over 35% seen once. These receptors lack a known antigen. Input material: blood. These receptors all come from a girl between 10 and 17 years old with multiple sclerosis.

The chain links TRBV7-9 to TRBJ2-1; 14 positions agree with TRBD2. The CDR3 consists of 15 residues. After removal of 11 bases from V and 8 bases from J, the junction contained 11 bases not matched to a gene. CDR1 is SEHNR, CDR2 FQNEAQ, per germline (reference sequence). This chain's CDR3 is CAAGKGTSGSDEQFF. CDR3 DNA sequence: TGTGCCGCCGGAAAAGGGACTAGCGGGAGCGATGAGCAGTTCTTC.

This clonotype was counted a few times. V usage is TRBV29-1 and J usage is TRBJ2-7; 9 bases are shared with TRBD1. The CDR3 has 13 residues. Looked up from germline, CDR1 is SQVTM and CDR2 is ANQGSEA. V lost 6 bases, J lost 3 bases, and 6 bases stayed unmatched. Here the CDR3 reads CSVRRDRVYEQYF. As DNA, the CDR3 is TGCAGCGTAAGGCGGGACAGGGTCTACGAGCAGTACTTC.

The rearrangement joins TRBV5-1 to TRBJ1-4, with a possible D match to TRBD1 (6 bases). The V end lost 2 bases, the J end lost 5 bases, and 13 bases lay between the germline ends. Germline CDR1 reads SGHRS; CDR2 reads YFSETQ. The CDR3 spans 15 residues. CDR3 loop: CASSFTTGGNEKLFF. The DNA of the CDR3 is TGCGCCAGCAGCTTCACAACCGGGGGCAATGAAAAACTGTTTTTT.

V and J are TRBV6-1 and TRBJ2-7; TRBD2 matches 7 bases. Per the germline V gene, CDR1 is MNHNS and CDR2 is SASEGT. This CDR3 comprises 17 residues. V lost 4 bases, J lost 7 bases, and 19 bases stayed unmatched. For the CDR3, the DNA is TGTGCCAGCAGTGCATATTTGGTATTATGGCGGGGGTCGGAGCAGTACTTC. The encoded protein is CASSAYLVLWRGSEQYF.

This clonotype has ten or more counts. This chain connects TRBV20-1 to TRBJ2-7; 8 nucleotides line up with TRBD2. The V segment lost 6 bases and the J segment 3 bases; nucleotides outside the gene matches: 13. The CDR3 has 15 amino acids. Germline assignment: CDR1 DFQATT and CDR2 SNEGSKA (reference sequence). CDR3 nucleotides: TGCAGTGCGGAATCCGGGACTAGGTTCCTCTACGAGCAGTACTTC. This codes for CSAESGTRFLYEQYF.

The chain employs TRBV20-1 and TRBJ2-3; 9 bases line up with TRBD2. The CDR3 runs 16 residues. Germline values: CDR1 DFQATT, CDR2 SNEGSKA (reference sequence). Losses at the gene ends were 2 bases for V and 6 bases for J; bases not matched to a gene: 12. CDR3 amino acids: CSARRESSGIEDTQYF. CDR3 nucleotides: TGCAGTGCTAGACGGGAGTCTAGCGGGATAGAGGATACGCAGTATTTT.

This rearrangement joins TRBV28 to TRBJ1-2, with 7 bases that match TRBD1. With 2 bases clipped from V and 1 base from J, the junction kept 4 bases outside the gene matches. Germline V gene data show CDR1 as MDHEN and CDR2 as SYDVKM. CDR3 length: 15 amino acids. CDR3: CASSLPGQYNYGYTF. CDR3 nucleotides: TGTGCCAGCAGTTTACCGGGACAGTATAACTATGGCTACACCTTC.

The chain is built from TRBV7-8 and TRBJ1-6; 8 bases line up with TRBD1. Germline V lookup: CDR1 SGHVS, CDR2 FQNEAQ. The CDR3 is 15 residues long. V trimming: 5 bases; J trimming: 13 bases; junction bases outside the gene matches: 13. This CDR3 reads CASSMPDRATQPLHF. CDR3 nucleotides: TGTGCCAGCAGCATGCCGGACAGGGCGACTCAGCCCCTCCACTTT.